What follows is one T cell receptor (beta chain) and its context. The source of the sample is a study of shared clonotypes between healthy human individuals. Overall study context: In total, the donors were a couple of women and a few men aged 18 to 49.

Losses at the gene ends were 3 bases for V and 4 bases for J; bases not matched to a gene: 6. The germline CDR1 and CDR2 sequences are SGHTA and FQGNSA. The CDR3 loop spans 16 amino acids. Produced via immunoSEQ multiplex PCR; TCRdb's table is partial and in-frame only. The table shows roughly 490,000 clones, with around 79% occurring only once. Material for sequencing was PBMCs. The origin of this receptor is a woman in her forties in good health. Some clones in this sample may be carry-over from other donors' samples. This chain connects TRBV7-2 to TRBJ2-5; 12 nucleotides line up with TRBD2. CDR3: CASSFSSGRALETQYF. CDR3 bases: TGTGCCAGCAGCTTTTCTAGCGGGAGGGCCTTAGAGACCCAGTACTTC.